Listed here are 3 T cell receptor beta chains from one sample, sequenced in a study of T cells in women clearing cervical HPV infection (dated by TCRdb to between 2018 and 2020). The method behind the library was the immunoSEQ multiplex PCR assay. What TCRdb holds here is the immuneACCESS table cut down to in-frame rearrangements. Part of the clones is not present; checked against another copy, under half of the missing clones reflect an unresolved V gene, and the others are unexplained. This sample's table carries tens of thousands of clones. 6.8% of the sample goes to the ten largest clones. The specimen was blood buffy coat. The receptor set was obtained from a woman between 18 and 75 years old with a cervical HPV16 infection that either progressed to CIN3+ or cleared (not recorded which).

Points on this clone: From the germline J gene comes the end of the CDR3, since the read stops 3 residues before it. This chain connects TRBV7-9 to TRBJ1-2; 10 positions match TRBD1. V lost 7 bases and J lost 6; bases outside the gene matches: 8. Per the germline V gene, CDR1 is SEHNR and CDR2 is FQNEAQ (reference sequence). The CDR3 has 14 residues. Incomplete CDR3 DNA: TGTGCCAGCACCAAAACGGGACAGGGGAATGGC. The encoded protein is CASTKTGQGNG. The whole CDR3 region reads CASTKTGQGNGYTF.

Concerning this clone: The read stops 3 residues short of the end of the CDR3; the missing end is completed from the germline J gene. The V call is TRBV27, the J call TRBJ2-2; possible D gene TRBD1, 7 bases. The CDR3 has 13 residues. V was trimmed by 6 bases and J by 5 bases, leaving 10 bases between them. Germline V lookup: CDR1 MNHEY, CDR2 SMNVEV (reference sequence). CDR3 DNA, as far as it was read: TGTGCCAGCAGAGCAGGGGGGACCGGGGAG. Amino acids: CASRAGGTGE. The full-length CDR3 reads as CASRAGGTGELFF.

The part of the CDR3 DNA that was read is TGTGCCAGCAGGAGGGACAGGGAC. This translates into CASRRDRD. In full, the CDR3 is CASRRDRDIYF. This chain links TRBV19 with TRBJ1-3; 9 bases line up with TRBD1. Read sequence stops 3 residues before the CDR3 end, and the germline J gene provides the missing end. The CDR3 runs 11 residues. Germline loops: CDR1 LNHDA, CDR2 SQIVND (reference sequence).